Listed here are 4 T cell receptor beta chains from one sample, sequenced in a study of CD8 T cells in ankylosing spondylitis (dated by TCRdb to 2017 to 2019). To prepare the library, 5' RACE was applied. TCRdb shows the sequencer as Illumina HiSeq 2500. TCRdb applied fastp at Q25 and MiXCR to the public reads, then kept only in-frame beta chains. Rows merge per CDR3 protein into single entries with the most common DNA and genes. This sample has 200,000 to 250,000 distinct CDR3 sequences in its table, and about 11% of those were observed once. The ten largest clones take up 21% of the sample. Material for sequencing was blood, either unsorted or a sorted T cell fraction (not recorded which). These receptors were collected from a male donor with ankylosing spondylitis or in good health (not recorded which).

The sample holds a few counts of this clonotype. This sequence joins TRBV3-1 and TRBJ2-1; D is possibly TRBD2 (5 bases). The ends were cut back, 9 bases at V and 9 bases at J, with 18 bases in the middle. CDR3 length: 13 amino acids. Germline V gene sequence: CDR1 LGHDT, CDR2 YNNKEL (reference sequence). The CDR3 here is CASIPPGRGEQFF. The CDR3 DNA reads as TGTGCCAGTATACCCCCAGGCCGGGGTGAGCAGTTCTTC.

The V call is TRBV5-1, the J call TRBJ2-3; 7 bases match TRBD2. CDR3 size: 12 residues. V lost 0 bases to trimming and J lost 9 bases; unmatched junction nucleotides: 1. CDR1 is SGHRS, CDR2 YFSETQ, per germline. The CDR3 reads CASSLERGTQYF. In DNA, the CDR3 is TGCGCCAGCAGCTTGGAGCGGGGCACGCAGTATTTT.

This clonotype occurred many times. The rearrangement uses TRBV25-1 and TRBJ1-6, with 7 bases fitting TRBD1. The germline gives CDR1 MGHDK, CDR2 SYGVNS. This CDR3 has 15 residues. V lost 5 bases to trimming and J lost 9 bases; unmatched junction nucleotides: 10. CDR3 residues: CASSPGMTGSSPLHF. In nucleotides, the CDR3 is TGTGCCAGCAGTCCCGGGATGACAGGGAGTTCACCCCTCCACTTT.

The chain couples TRBV18 to TRBJ1-1; a weak D match, TRBD1 (5 bases). The germline V gene has CDR1 KGHSH and CDR2 LQKENI. The CDR3 length is 14 residues. V lost 2 bases and J lost 2, with 9 bases in between. The CDR3 nucleotides are TGTGCCAGCTCACCAGGGGGTGGTAACACTGAAGCTTTCTTT. Amino acids: CASSPGGGNTEAFF.